The rows below give T cell receptor beta chains drawn from one sample of a study of T cells after yellow fever vaccination. Using its own MiXCR run on the 5' RACE reads, TCRdb lists one record per CDR3 protein. The sample has around 300,000 distinct CDR3 sequences, approximately 12% seen once. The sequencing here drew on CD4+ T cells sorted from PBMCs, taken 45 days after the yellow fever booster vaccination. Every receptor here comes from a young man who received the YFV17D yellow fever vaccine. Each CDR3 is given with its conserved first and last residue. Each record gives: D gene, J gene, V gene, clone size, CDR3 protein, CDR3 DNA. A D gene is named only where the DNA matches it firmly. The size of a clone is reported for some rows only, either as once, few or many, or as a class for expanded clones.

TRBD2 TRBJ2-3 TRBV29-1 few CSVDPGLVRTDTQYF TGCAGCGTAGACCCGGGACTAGTGCGCACAGATACGCAGTATTTT
- TRBJ1-4 TRBV9 - CASSVGGRANEKLFF TGTGCCAGCAGCGTAGGGGGCAGGGCGAATGAAAAACTGTTTTTT
- TRBJ2-3 TRBV7-2 few CASSLAGSLRGDTQYF TGTGCCAGCAGCTTAGCTGGCTCCCTGAGGGGAGATACGCAGTATTTT
- TRBJ2-7 TRBV2 - CASSGPGPYEQYF TGTGCCAGCAGTGGCCCTGGACCATACGAGCAGTACTTC
- TRBJ1-2 TRBV7-8 few CASSLASRGTNYGYTF TGTGCCAGCAGCTTAGCGTCAAGGGGCACTAACTATGGCTACACCTTC
TRBD1 TRBJ2-2 TRBV28 - CASSPTSGGGELFF TGTGCCAGCAGTCCAACCTCAGGGGGCGGGGAGCTGTTTTTT
- TRBJ2-7 TRBV18 - CASSPQGLRYEQYF TGTGCCAGCTCACCCCAGGGTCTCCGCTACGAGCAGTACTTC
TRBD2 TRBJ2-5 TRBV12-3/TRBV12-4 few CASSSAGAETQYF TGTGCCAGCAGTTCCGCGGGAGCAGAGACCCAGTACTTC
TRBD1 TRBJ2-1 TRBV19 - CASSDLGTASYNEQFF TGTGCCAGTAGCGACCTCGGGACAGCCTCTTACAATGAGCAGTTCTTC
- TRBJ2-5 TRBV10-3 - CAISGRGAEETQYF TGTGCCATCAGTGGTCGGGGGGCCGAGGAGACCCAGTACTTC
- TRBJ2-1 TRBV7-7 - CASSPGRRSYNEQFF TGTGCCAGCAGCCCGGGTCGAAGGTCCTACAATGAGCAGTTCTTC
- TRBJ1-1 TRBV15 - CATSRASDGGTEALF TGTGCCACCAGCAGAGCCTCGGACGGAGGCACTGAAGCTCTCTTT
- TRBJ1-5 TRBV12-3/TRBV12-4 few CASRRDSFGNQPQHF TGTGCCAGCAGACGCGACAGTTTCGGCAATCAGCCCCAGCATTTT
- TRBJ2-7 TRBV11-2 few CASRLTNSYEQYF TGTGCCAGCCGCTTGACCAACTCCTACGAGCAGTACTTC
- TRBJ1-2 TRBV20-1 few CSATRVYGYTF TGCAGTGCTACCAGGGTCTATGGCTACACCTTC
TRBD2 TRBJ2-7 TRBV10-1 - CASSEGSAGAHEQYF TGCGCCAGCAGTGAGGGTTCAGCGGGAGCCCACGAGCAGTACTTC
- TRBJ2-1 TRBV11-2 - CDSSPRLNSYNEQFF TGTGACAGCAGCCCCCGACTGAACTCCTACAATGAGCAGTTCTTC
TRBD2 TRBJ2-1 TRBV29-1 - CSAGLAGLYGTEQFF TGCAGCGCTGGACTAGCGGGGTTATACGGTACTGAGCAGTTCTTC
TRBD2 TRBJ2-3 TRBV5-1 few CASKGAGGTDTQYF TGCGCCAGCAAGGGAGCGGGAGGGACAGATACGCAGTATTTT
- TRBJ2-5 TRBV10-2 - CASSEERSGETQYF TGCGCCAGCAGTGAAGAGCGGAGCGGGGAGACCCAGTACTTC
TRBD1 TRBJ1-2 TRBV10-2 - CASRTGQVLNYGYTF TGCGCCTCCCGCACGGGACAGGTTTTAAACTATGGCTACACCTTC
- TRBJ2-2 TRBV29-1 few CSVDAGFYTGELFF TGCAGCGTTGATGCAGGTTTTTACACCGGGGAGCTGTTTTTT
- TRBJ1-2 TRBV20-1 many CSAASGGTNYGYTF TGCAGTGCCGCCTCGGGGGGAACTAACTATGGCTACACCTTC
TRBD1 TRBJ2-7 TRBV5-4 few CASSRRQGNSYEQYF TGTGCCAGCAGTCGACGACAGGGAAACTCCTACGAGCAGTACTTC
- TRBJ2-1 TRBV20-1 - CSARDGVRSSYNEQFF TGCAGTGCTAGAGATGGGGTCCGGAGCTCCTACAATGAGCAGTTCTTC
- TRBJ2-3 TRBV25-1 - CASSLWVTDTQYF TGTGCCAGCAGTCTGTGGGTAACAGATACGCAGTATTTT
- TRBJ2-5 TRBV3-1 few CASSQDLASSVKETQYF TGTGCCAGCAGCCAAGATTTGGCCTCCTCGGTGAAAGAGACCCAGTACTTC
TRBD2 TRBJ2-5 TRBV9 few CASSGGLAEETQYF TGTGCCAGCAGCGGAGGACTAGCTGAAGAGACCCAGTACTTC